This T cell receptor (beta chain) was documented in a study of T cell responses to AZD1222 COVID-19 vaccine. Study findings and constraints: Just 5 to 7 AZD1222 recipients were seropositive at baseline. Repertoire collection took place solely once the T cell response had peaked. Nearly half of the spike-specific TCRs reportedly recognize variant regions that carry no mutations.

The data were produced by immunoSEQ multiplex PCR, yet TCRdb's version contains in-frame clones alone and is incomplete. The sample includes 100,000 or so clones, 91% of them seen just once. This CDR3 is 15 amino acids long. Trimming took off 5 bases at V and 0 bases at J, with 12 bases between the two ends. Germline CDR1 MDHEN, CDR2 SYDVKM. In regard to this clone: Its antigen is undetermined.

The clonotype comes from an adult in good health. The V call is TRBV28, the J call TRBJ2-3; possibly TRBD1 for D (5 bases). Sample: peripheral blood, taken on day 0 of AZD1222 vaccination. DNA of the CDR3: TGTGCCAGCAGTCAGGGTTCCTTTAGCACAGATACGCAGTATTTT. Protein sequence: CASSQGSFSTDTQYF. Looking up the rest from reference TRBV28 and TRBJ2-3 gives the full variable domain: DVKVTQSSRYLVKRTGEKVFLECVQDMDHENMFWYRQDPGLGLRLIYFSYDVKMKEKGDIPEGYSVSREKKERFSLILESASTNQTSMYLCASSQGSFSTDTQYFGPGTRLTVL.